This T cell receptor (beta chain) came from a study of CD8 T cells in Susac syndrome. The authors negatively isolated CD8+ and CD4+ T cells and FACS-enriched TEMRA cells. Roughly 0.45 to 1 ug RNA was reverse transcribed with random hexamers. One entry per CDR3 protein, called by TCRdb with MiXCR from the immunoSEQ multiplex PCR reads. The sample lists roughly 120,000 distinct CDR3 sequences, around 94% occurring once. The sample comprised CD4+ T cells from PBMCs. The sequence derives from a human donor in good health.

In DNA, the CDR3 is TGTGCCAGCAGCTCCCCCCCGGGGACCGCCGGGGGTGAGCAGTTCTTC. Residues: CASSSPPGTAGGEQFF. The J gene is TRBJ2-1, the V gene TRBV7-9; D is perhaps TRBD2 (6 bases). Germline-derived CDR1 and CDR2 are SEHNR and FQNEAQ (reference sequence). Trimming removed 4 bases at V and 9 bases at J, with 22 bases between. The CDR3 has 16 residues.